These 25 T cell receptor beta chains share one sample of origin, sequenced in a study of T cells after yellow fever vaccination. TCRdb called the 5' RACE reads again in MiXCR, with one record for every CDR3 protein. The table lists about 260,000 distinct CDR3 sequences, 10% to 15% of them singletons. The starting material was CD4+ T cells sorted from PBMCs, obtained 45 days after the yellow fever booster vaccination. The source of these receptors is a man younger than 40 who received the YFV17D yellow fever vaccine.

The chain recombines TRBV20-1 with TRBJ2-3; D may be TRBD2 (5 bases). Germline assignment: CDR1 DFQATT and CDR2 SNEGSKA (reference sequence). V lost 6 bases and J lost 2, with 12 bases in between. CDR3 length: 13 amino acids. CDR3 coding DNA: TGCAGTGCCCTCGGACTCATCACAGATACGCAGTATTTT. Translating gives CSALGLITDTQYF.

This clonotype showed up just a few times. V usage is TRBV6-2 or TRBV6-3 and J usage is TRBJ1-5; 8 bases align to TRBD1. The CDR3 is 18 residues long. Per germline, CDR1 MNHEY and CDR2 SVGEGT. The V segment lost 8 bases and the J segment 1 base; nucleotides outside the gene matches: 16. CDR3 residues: CASRARDRLMKSNQPQHF. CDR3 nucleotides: TGTGCCAGCCGAGCCCGGGACAGGTTGATGAAGAGCAATCAGCCCCAGCATTTT.

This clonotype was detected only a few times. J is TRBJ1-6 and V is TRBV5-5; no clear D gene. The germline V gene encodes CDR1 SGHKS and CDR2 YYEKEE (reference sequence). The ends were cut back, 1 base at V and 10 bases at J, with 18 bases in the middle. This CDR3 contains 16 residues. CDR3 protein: CASSLLRGEVGSPLHF. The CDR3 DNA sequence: TGTGCCAGCAGCTTGTTACGGGGAGAGGTCGGGTCACCCCTCCACTTT.

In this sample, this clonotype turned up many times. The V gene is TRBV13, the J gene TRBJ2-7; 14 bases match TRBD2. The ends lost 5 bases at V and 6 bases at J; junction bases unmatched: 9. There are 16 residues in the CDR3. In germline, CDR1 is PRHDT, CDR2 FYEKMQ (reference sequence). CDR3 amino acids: CASSPQTSGRAVEQYF. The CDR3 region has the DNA TGTGCCAGCAGCCCCCAGACTAGCGGGAGGGCCGTCGAGCAGTACTTC.

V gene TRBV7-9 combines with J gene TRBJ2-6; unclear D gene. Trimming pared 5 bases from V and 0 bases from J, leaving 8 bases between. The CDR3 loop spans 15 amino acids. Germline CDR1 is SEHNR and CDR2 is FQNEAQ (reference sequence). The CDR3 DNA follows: TGTGCCAGCAGCGCTGCTTACTCTGGGGCCAACGTCCTGACTTTC. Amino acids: CASSAAYSGANVLTF.

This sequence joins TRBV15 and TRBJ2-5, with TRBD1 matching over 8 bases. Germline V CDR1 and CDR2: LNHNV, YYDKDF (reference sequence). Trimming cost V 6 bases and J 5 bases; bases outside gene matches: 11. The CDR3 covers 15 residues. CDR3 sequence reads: CATRKGGQGVETQYF. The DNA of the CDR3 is TGTGCCACCAGAAAGGGTGGACAGGGCGTGGAGACCCAGTACTTC.

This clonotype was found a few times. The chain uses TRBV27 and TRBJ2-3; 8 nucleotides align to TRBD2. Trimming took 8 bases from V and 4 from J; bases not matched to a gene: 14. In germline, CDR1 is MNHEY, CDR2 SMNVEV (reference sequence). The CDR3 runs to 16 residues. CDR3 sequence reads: CASDYKGTRGADTQYF. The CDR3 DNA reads TGTGCCAGCGACTATAAGGGGACTAGGGGGGCAGATACGCAGTATTTT.

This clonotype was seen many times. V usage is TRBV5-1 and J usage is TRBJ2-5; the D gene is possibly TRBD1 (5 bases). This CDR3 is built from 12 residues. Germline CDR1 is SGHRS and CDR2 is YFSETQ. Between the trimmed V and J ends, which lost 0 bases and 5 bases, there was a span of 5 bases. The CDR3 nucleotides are TGCGCCAGCAGCTTGGAGGGGGAGACCCAGTACTTC. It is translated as CASSLEGETQYF.

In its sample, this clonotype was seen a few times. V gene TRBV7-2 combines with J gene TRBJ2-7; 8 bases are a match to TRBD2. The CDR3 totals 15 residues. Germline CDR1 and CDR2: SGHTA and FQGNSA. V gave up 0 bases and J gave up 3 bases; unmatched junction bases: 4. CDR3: CASSLAQSGSYEQYF. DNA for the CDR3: TGTGCCAGCAGCTTAGCGCAGAGCGGGAGCTACGAGCAGTACTTC.

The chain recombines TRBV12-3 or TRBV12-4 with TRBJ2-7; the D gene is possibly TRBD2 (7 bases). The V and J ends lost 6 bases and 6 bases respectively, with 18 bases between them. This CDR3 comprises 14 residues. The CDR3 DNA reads TGTGCCAGCAGCTATACGGGGGGCTCGGGCGAGCAGTACTTC. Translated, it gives CASSYTGGSGEQYF.

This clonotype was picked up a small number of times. CDR3 nucleotide sequence: TGTGCCATCAGTACCGCTAGCGGGTTATCCTACGAGCAGTACTTC. Residues: CAISTASGLSYEQYF. V gene TRBV10-3 combines with J gene TRBJ2-7; 8 positions match TRBD2. The ends lost 5 bases at V and 1 base at J; junction bases unmatched: 7. This CDR3 contains 15 residues. Germline loops: CDR1 ENHRY, CDR2 SYGVKD.

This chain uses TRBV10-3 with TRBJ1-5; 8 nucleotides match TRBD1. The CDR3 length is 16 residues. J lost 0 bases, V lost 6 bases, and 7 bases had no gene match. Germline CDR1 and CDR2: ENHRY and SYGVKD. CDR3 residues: CAIRSGGESSNQPQHF. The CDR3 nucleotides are TGTGCCATCAGATCAGGGGGCGAGAGTAGCAATCAGCCCCAGCATTTT.

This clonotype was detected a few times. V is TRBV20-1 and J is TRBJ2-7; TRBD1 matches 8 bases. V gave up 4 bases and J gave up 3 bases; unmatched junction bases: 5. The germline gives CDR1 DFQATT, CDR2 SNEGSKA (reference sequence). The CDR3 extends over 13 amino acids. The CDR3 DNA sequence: TGCAGTGCTATAGGACAGGGCGGCTACGAGCAGTACTTC. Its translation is CSAIGQGGYEQYF.

The chain's CDR3 is CAWSWSGTDTQYF. The CDR3 DNA reads TGTGCCTGGAGTTGGAGCGGCACAGATACGCAGTATTTT. V is TRBV30 and J is TRBJ2-3; D ambiguous. Looked up from germline, CDR1 is GTSNPN and CDR2 is SVGIG (reference sequence). This CDR3 region has 13 residues. V shed 2 bases and J shed 1 base, with 7 bases lying between them.

CDR3 coding DNA: TGTGCCAGCAGACGATTTAGCGGGACGGGCGATACGCAGTATTTT. It codes for CASRRFSGTGDTQYF. The chain recombines TRBV6-2 or TRBV6-3 with TRBJ2-3; TRBD2 matches at 8 bases. With V trimmed by 6 bases and J by 6 bases, 11 bases remained unmatched. Per the germline V gene, CDR1 is MNHEY and CDR2 is SVGEGT. This CDR3 has 15 amino acids.

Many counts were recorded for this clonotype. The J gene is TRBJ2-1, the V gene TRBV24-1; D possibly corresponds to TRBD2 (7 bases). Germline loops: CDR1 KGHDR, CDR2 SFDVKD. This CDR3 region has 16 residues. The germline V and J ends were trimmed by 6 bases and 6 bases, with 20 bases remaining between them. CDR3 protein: CATSPRGAGVINEQFF. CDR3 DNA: TGTGCCACCAGTCCTAGGGGGGCGGGAGTAATCAATGAGCAGTTCTTC.

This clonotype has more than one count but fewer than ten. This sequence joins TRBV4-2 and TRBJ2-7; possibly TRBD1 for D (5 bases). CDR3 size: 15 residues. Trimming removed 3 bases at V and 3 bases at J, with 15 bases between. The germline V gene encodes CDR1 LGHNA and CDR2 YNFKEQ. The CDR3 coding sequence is TGTGCCAGCAGCCAGGAACCGACAGCTTACTACGAGCAGTACTTC. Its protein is CASSQEPTAYYEQYF.

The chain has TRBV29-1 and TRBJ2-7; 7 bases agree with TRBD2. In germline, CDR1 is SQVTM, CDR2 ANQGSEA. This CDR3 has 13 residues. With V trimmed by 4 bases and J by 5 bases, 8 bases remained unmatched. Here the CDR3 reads CSVGGSRGNEQYF. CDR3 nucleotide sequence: TGCAGCGTTGGCGGGAGTAGGGGCAACGAGCAGTACTTC.

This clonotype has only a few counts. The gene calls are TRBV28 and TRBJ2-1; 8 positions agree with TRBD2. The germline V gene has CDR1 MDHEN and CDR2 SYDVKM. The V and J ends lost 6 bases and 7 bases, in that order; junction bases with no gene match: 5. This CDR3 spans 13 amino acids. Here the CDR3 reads CASSSGGRNEQFF. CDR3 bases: TGTGCCAGCAGCTCGGGGGGGCGAAATGAGCAGTTCTTC. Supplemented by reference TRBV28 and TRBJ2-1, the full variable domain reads DVKVTQSSRYLVKRTGEKVFLECVQDMDHENMFWYRQDPGLGLRLIYFSYDVKMKEKGDIPEGYSVSREKKERFSLILESASTNQTSMYLCASSSGGRNEQFFGPGTRLTVL.

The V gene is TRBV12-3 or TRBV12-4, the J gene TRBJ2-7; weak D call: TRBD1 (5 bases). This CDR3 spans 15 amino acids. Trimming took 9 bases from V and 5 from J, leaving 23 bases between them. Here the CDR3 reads CASLTTVPKINEQYF. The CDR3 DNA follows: TGTGCCAGTCTTACGACAGTACCCAAGATCAACGAGCAGTACTTC.

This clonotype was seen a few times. CDR3: CASSFRDRLNSPLHF. In DNA, the CDR3 is TGCGCCAGCAGCTTCCGGGACAGACTAAATTCACCCCTCCACTTT. The chain has TRBV5-1 and TRBJ1-6; 7 bases fit TRBD1. Germline CDR1 SGHRS, CDR2 YFSETQ. The CDR3 has 15 residues. V trimming: 2 bases; J trimming: 7 bases; junction bases outside the gene matches: 6.

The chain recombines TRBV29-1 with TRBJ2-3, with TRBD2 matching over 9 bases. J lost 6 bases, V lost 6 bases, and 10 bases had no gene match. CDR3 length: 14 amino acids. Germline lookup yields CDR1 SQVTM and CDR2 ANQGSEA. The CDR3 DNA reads TGCAGCGTCACCCTGACTAGCGGCCGGGATACGCAGTATTTT. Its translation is CSVTLTSGRDTQYF.

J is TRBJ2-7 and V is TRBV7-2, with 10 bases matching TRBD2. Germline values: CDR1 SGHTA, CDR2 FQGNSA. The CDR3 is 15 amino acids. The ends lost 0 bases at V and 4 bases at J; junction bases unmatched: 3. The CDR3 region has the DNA TGTGCCAGCAGCTTAGCCCAGCGGGAGGGGTACGAGCAGTACTTC. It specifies CASSLAQREGYEQYF.

As DNA, the CDR3 is TGCAGTTGGGATAGCGGGAGGGATTATGAGCAGTTCTTC. It codes for CSWDSGRDYEQFF. The rearrangement uses TRBV20-1 and TRBJ2-1, with TRBD2 matching over 11 bases. CDR1 DFQATT and CDR2 SNEGSKA come from the germline V gene (reference sequence). The CDR3 spans 13 residues. The V and J ends lost 8 bases and 8 bases, in that order; junction bases with no gene match: 8.

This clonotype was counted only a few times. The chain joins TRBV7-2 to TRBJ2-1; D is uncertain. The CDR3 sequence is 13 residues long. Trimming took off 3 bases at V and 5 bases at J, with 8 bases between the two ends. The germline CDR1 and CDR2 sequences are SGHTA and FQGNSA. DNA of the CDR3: TGTGCCAGCAGCTTCGCTAGTGACAATGAGCAGTTCTTC. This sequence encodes CASSFASDNEQFF.